This T cell receptor (beta chain) was observed in a study of blood T cell repertoires in COVID-19. Assay: immunoSEQ multiplex PCR; the TCRdb copy retains only in-frame clones and omits some. The table has over 25,000 clones, approximately 88% seen once. CDR1 and CDR2 (germline): GTSNPN, SVGIG (reference sequence). This CDR3 is 14 amino acids long. V was pared by 2 bases and J by 4 bases, with 3 bases of the junction left unmatched. What was sequenced was peripheral blood. This sequence originates from a woman aged 45-60 years with active COVID-19. The chain is built from TRBV30 and TRBJ1-3, with TRBD1 matching 9 bases. CDR3 amino acids: CAWSPGQGGNTIYF. The CDR3 coding sequence is TGTGCCTGGAGTCCTGGACAGGGGGGAAACACCATATATTTT.